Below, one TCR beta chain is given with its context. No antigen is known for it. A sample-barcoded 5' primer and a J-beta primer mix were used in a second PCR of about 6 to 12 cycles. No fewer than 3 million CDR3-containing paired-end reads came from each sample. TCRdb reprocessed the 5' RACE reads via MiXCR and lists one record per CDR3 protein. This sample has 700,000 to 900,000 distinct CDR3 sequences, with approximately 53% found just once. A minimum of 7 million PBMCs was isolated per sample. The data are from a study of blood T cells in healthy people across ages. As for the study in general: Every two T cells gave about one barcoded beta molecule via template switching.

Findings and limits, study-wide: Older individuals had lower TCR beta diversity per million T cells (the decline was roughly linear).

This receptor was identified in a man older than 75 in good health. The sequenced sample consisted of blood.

The CDR3 region is CSASKLAGANEQYF. Written as DNA, the CDR3 is TGCAGTGCTAGTAAACTAGCGGGAGCTAACGAGCAGTACTTC. This chain connects TRBV20-1 to TRBJ2-4, with 11 bases that match TRBD2. The end of the DNA fits TRBJ2-7 better, so the J call may be wrong. The CDR3 runs 14 residues. Germline V gene data show CDR1 as DFQATT and CDR2 as SNEGSKA (reference sequence).